Following are 10 T cell receptor beta chains from one sample sequenced in a study of blood T cell repertoires in COVID-19. The repertoire was sequenced with immunoSEQ multiplex PCR; TCRdb's copy has only in-frame clones and lacks some. The repertoire holds roughly 120,000 clones, with roughly nine tenths as singletons. The sample comprised peripheral blood. Receptors originate from an older man who had recovered from COVID-19.

The V call is TRBV28, the J call TRBJ1-4, with D maybe TRBD1 (6 bases). The CDR3 is 14 amino acids. The V gene's germline CDR1 is MDHEN and CDR2 SYDVKM. V lost 3 bases to trimming and J lost 8 bases, with 13 bases between them. This chain's CDR3 is CASSLKGVMEKLFF. CDR3 coding DNA: TGTGCCAGCAGTTTGAAGGGGGTAATGGAAAAACTGTTTTTT.

The chain couples TRBV7-9 to TRBJ2-1, with TRBD2 identical over 9 bases. The V gene end was trimmed by 5 bases and the J gene end by 7 bases; junction bases not matched to a gene: 6. The germline gives CDR1 SEHNR, CDR2 FQNEAQ (reference sequence). This CDR3 has 14 residues. CDR3 DNA sequence: TGTGCCAGCAGCCTGACTAGCGGAGAGAATGAGCAGTTCTTC. This gives the protein CASSLTSGENEQFF.

V gene TRBV28 combines with J gene TRBJ1-5, with 7 bases matching TRBD1. Germline CDR1 reads MDHEN; CDR2 reads SYDVKM. This CDR3 comprises 14 residues. The junction had 7 bases not matched to a gene; V was cut back by 5 bases and J by 6 bases. The CDR3 nucleotides read TGTGCCAGCAGTCGAAACAGGGGAAGTCAGCCCCAGCATTTT. Protein: CASSRNRGSQPQHF.

This chain connects TRBV30 to TRBJ2-1, with D perhaps matching TRBD2 (6 bases). Deletions cut 2 bases from V and 7 bases from J, with 15 bases between. Germline lookup yields CDR1 GTSNPN and CDR2 SVGIG (reference sequence). The CDR3 extends over 14 amino acids. This chain's CDR3 is CAWSNLAYGNEQFF. The CDR3 DNA follows: TGTGCCTGGAGTAATCTAGCGTACGGGAATGAGCAGTTCTTC.

The table lists this clone with a few counts. The CDR3 DNA is TGTGCCAGCAAAGCGGGGGGGAGCTACGAGCAGTACTTC. This encodes CASKAGGSYEQYF. V usage is TRBV6-5 and J usage is TRBJ2-7, with 10 bases lining up with TRBD2. V dropped 7 bases and J dropped 3; count of bases not matched to a gene: 3. The length of the CDR3 is 13 residues. Germline CDR1 is MNHEY and CDR2 is SVGAGI.

In DNA, the CDR3 is TGTGCCAGCCGACCCGGGACAGGGGCGCCCACCGGGGAGCTGTTTTTT. It yields the protein CASRPGTGAPTGELFF. The chain recombines TRBV5-4 with TRBJ2-2; the match to TRBD1 covers 10 bases. J was trimmed by 4 bases and V by 7 bases; bases with no gene match: 10. The CDR3 is 16 residues long. Germline CDR1 reads SGHNT; CDR2 reads YYREEE (reference sequence).

CDR3 in amino acids: CASSLRGQGSPNTEAFF. Here the CDR3 DNA reads TGCGCCAGCAGCTTACGGGGACAGGGGTCCCCGAACACTGAAGCTTTCTTT. V gene TRBV5-1 combines with J gene TRBJ1-1, with TRBD1 matching over 10 bases. Germline assignment: CDR1 SGHRS and CDR2 YFSETQ. V was pared by 2 bases and J by 1 base, with 8 bases of the junction left unmatched. The CDR3 consists of 17 residues.

The V call is TRBV5-1, the J call TRBJ2-7; D is possibly TRBD2 (6 bases). Per germline, CDR1 SGHRS and CDR2 YFSETQ. V lost 7 bases to trimming and J lost 1 base, with 12 bases between them. CDR3 length: 13 residues. CDR3 sequence: CASSERGSYEQYF. The CDR3 region has the DNA TGCGCCAGCTCCGAACGGGGGTCCTACGAGCAGTACTTC.

This chain uses TRBV5-1 with TRBJ1-4; 7 nucleotides align to TRBD1. J was trimmed by 7 bases and V by 4 bases; bases with no gene match: 7. From germline, CDR1 is SGHRS and CDR2 YFSETQ. The CDR3 runs 14 residues. In DNA form, the CDR3 reads TGCGCCAGCAGCCTCGAGGGGGCTCGTGAAAAACTGTTTTTT. Amino acids: CASSLEGAREKLFF.

The rearrangement links TRBV9 to TRBJ2-7; a possible D gene is TRBD1 (6 bases). V was clipped by 4 bases and J by 6 bases, with 14 bases between them. The germline V gene has CDR1 SGDLS and CDR2 YYNGEE. This CDR3 spans 13 amino acids. The CDR3 loop is CASSLGGMPEQYF. CDR3 sequence (DNA): TGTGCCAGCAGCCTTGGGGGCATGCCCGAGCAGTACTTC.